This T cell receptor beta chain was documented in a study of cytomegalovirus exposure and HLA in healthy donors. PCR primers comprised 60 Vbeta and 13 Jbeta primers. The method was immunoSEQ multiplex PCR; TCRdb's version includes in-frame clones alone and lacks a portion of them. The sample consists of 150,000 to 200,000 clones, around 80% of them appearing once. From germline, CDR1 is SGDLS and CDR2 YYNGEE. Trimming left V 4 bases short and J 4 bases short, with 17 bases between. CDR3 size: 15 residues. Sample: PBMCs. The chain is built from TRBV9 and TRBJ2-5, with a tentative D call TRBD1 (6 bases). The sequence came from a woman aged 18-30 years in good health and CMV-seropositive. The CDR3, as DNA: TGTGCCAGCAGCCCTCTTACAGGGAACCGAGAGACCCAGTACTTC. Protein product: CASSPLTGNRETQYF.